Listed below are T cell receptor beta chains from one sample, sequenced in a study of cytomegalovirus exposure and HLA in healthy donors. Assay used: immunoSEQ multiplex PCR; TCRdb lists only in-frame clones, some missing. This sample yields around 150,000 clones, of which approximately 78% are seen a single time; approximately 3.1% belongs to the top ten. Sequencing was performed on PBMCs. The receptor source for this set is a woman aged 40 to 55 in good health and CMV-seronegative. Both conserved end residues are part of each CDR3. D genes are given only for firm matches. Rows give clone size only sometimes, using once, few, many, or a class for an expanded clone.

j_call d_call v_call clone_size cdr3_nt cdr3_aa
TRBJ1-1 TRBD1 TRBV7-9 - TGTGCCAGCAGCAAATTAGGGGGCGAGACTGAAGCTTTCTTT CASSKLGGETEAFF
TRBJ2-3 TRBD2 TRBV9 few TGTGCCAGCAGCGCATTCCTAGCGGGGAGCACAGATACGCAGTATTTT CASSAFLAGSTDTQYF
TRBJ1-3 - TRBV7-9 once TGTGCCAGCAGCTTAAGCCAGGGGTTGAACACCATATATTTT CASSLSQGLNTIYF
TRBJ2-5 TRBD2 TRBV5-1 - TGCGCCAGCAGCTGGGGTGGATCAGGGAATAGCGGGGGCAAGACCCAGTACTTC CASSWGGSGNSGGKTQYF
TRBJ1-5 - TRBV6-5 few TGTGCCAGCAAATATAGCAATCAGCCCCAGCATTTT CASKYSNQPQHF
TRBJ1-6 - TRBV2 - TGTGCCAGCAGTGGCCCCGGGACAAGGGGAAATATTTCACCCCTCCACTTT CASSGPGTRGNISPLHF
TRBJ1-6 - TRBV12-5 - TGTGCTAGTGGTTTGTCCCTCCCATACGTACTGGAGAGCTCCTATAATTCACCCCTCCACTTT CASGLSLPYVLESSYNSPLHF
TRBJ2-2 TRBD2 TRBV5-4 - TGTGCCAGCGGATCTAGGCGGGGGGGTAACACCGGGGAGCTGTTTTTT CASGSRRGGNTGELFF
TRBJ1-2 - TRBV5-1 - TGCGCCAGCAGCTTCAGTCCCGGAGGAGGGATCAACTATGGCTACACCTTC CASSFSPGGGINYGYTF
TRBJ2-7 TRBD1 TRBV13 - TGTGCCAGCAGCTTAAGAGACAGGGGTTACGAGCAGTACTTC CASSLRDRGYEQYF
TRBJ2-3 TRBD2 TRBV29-1 - TGCAGCGTTTCTCGGGGGGGGGCCACAGATACGCAGTATTTT CSVSRGGATDTQYF
TRBJ1-1 - TRBV5-1 - TGCGCCAGCAGCTTGTTGGAGGAAAGTGAAGCTTTCTTT CASSLLEESEAFF
TRBJ1-6 - TRBV11-1 once TGTGCCAGCACCCGACACCCTGATAATTCACCCCTCCACTTT CASTRHPDNSPLHF
TRBJ1-6 TRBD1 TRBV6-5 - TGTGCCAGCAGTTACCGACAGGGGTTGGTCTCACCCCTCCACTTT CASSYRQGLVSPLHF
TRBJ1-6 - TRBV6-1 - TGTGCCAGCAGTGAAGTACTGGGCCCCAATTCACCCCTCCACTTT CASSEVLGPNSPLHF
TRBJ1-5 - TRBV5-6 - TGTGCCAGCAGCCCCAGGGGCCAGCCCCAGCATTTT CASSPRGQPQHF
TRBJ1-5 TRBD1 TRBV2 - TGTGCCAGCAAGGGACAGGCAAGTCAGCCCCAGCATTTT CASKGQASQPQHF
TRBJ2-5 TRBD2 TRBV4-1 once TGCGCCAGCAGCCAAGTCACGGGGGGGGCAGGAGAGACCCAGTACTTC CASSQVTGGAGETQYF
TRBJ1-1 - TRBV7-9 - TGTGCCAGCAGCCTGGGGAGTACGAACACTGAAGCTTTCTTT CASSLGSTNTEAFF
TRBJ1-2 - TRBV18 - TGTGCCAGCTCCCTGCGCGGCAAGTATGGCTACACCTTC CASSLRGKYGYTF